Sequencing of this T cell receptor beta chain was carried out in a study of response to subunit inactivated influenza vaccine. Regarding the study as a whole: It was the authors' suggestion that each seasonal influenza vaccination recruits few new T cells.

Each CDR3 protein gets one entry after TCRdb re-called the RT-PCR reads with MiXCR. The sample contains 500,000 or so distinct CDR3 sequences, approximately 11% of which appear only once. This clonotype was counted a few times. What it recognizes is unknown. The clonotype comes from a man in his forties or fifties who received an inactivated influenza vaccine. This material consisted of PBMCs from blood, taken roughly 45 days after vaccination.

The CDR3 is CASSTRLGATDTQYF. The CDR3 coding sequence is TGTGCCAGCAGTACCCGATTGGGGGCCACAGATACGCAGTATTTT. The rearrangement links TRBV28 to TRBJ2-3; a weak D match, TRBD1 (6 bases). The CDR3 contains 15 residues. Trimming shortened V by 5 bases and J by 2 bases, and 14 bases separated the two germline ends. CDR1 and CDR2 from the germline V gene are MDHEN and SYDVKM.